The clone carrying this T cell receptor (beta chain) was detected once. This CDR3 comprises 16 residues. Unmatched junction bases numbered 5, after V lost 5 bases and J lost 0 bases. Germline V CDR1 and CDR2: SGHTA, FQGNSA. This record belongs to a study of T cell changes during pregnancy in multiple sclerosis. Repertoires were generated with immunoSEQ multiplex PCR, while TCRdb's copy carries only in-frame clones and drops some. The table records about 79,000 clones, about 89% of them present only once. V gene TRBV7-2 combines with J gene TRBJ1-1, with 11 bases lining up with TRBD1. The input for sequencing was CD4+ T cells from peripheral blood mononuclear cells, taken in the second trimester of pregnancy. The sequence was obtained from a female donor with multiple sclerosis, enrolled in a pregnancy study. In DNA, the CDR3 is TGTGCCAGCAGCCTCCGGACAGGGGGCTTGAACACTGAAGCTTTCTTT. Amino acid sequence: CASSLRTGGLNTEAFF.